This T cell receptor beta chain came from a study of blood T cell repertoires in COVID-19 (dated by TCRdb to about 2020). With regard to the full study: Samples covering the acute and convalescent phases of COVID-19 were provided by collaborators in the United States, Italy and Spain. The prospective study material was composed of cDNA or gDNA derived from T cells, B-cell-depleted T cells, or PBMCs. The dataset comprised deeply sampled blood TCRbeta repertoires from subjects exposed to, actively infected with, or recovered from COVID-19. The repertoires were made available in a free public database intended to serve as a resource for research on the immune response to SARS-CoV-2. The samples were drawn from the first 160 participants of the ongoing ImmuneRACE study and from 950 to 1,500 subjects provided by 6 global collaborators. The sample metadata nearly always contained a de-identified subject ID, COVID-19 status, age in years and sex. Where available, HLA class I and class II types were obtained from metadata supplied by the sample provider rather than from assay-based typing. Broader findings and caveats from the paper: Clinical and demographic metadata were provided uncurated, with the amount varying by source and participant.

V loses 1 base, J loses 7 bases, and the germline ends lie 13 bases apart. From a lookup of the germline V gene, CDR1 and CDR2 are SGHTA and FQGNSA. Measured from the cysteine to the phenylalanine, the CDR3 is 15 residues long. The kept DNA is CDR3 alone, 45 bases in frame from the first base. This clone appeared once. Its antigen specificity is not known. Base qualities were left out, and no much larger clone turns up one base away. TCRbeta CDR3 regions were amplified from genomic DNA by means of the immunoSEQ Assay, a bias-controlled multiplex PCR. In the original analysis: The number of nucleated cells in each sample was estimated by amplification of reference gene primers within the assay. Sequence reads were collapsed and filtered to measure the absolute abundance of every unique TCRbeta CDR3 rearrangement. For each sample, productive Simpson clonality was calculated as the square root of Simpson's diversity index over productive rearrangements. TCRdb obtained this table from immuneACCESS and retained in-frame rearrangements with V and J assigned. These tables miss some clones; where compared with another copy, unresolved V genes account for less than half of the shortfall, and the remainder is unexplained. The V and J calls and clone size were taken over from that table, and D and trimming were inferred from the DNA. In this sample the table shows some 200,000 clones, approximately 90% of which occur a single time. The top ten constitute over 1.5% of the sample.

Whole blood was collected in K2EDTA tubes by collaborating institutions according to the institutions' own protocols. For TCRbeta analysis, collaborator samples were shipped as frozen whole blood, as isolated PBMCs, or as DNA extracted from either sample type. The rearrangement combines TRBV7-2 with TRBJ2-2; a tentative D call is TRBD2 (6 bases match). The clonotype comes from a man between 70 and 80 years old with acute or convalescent COVID-19. Sequences were obtained from peripheral blood. The DNA reads TGTGCCAGCAGCTTAGTGGGACCCGGGGGCGGGGAGCTGTTTTTT. Its protein reads: CASSLVGPGGGELFF.